The 26 T cell receptor beta chains given below trace back to one sample, sequenced in a study of blood T cell repertoires in COVID-19. Assay used: immunoSEQ multiplex PCR; TCRdb lists only in-frame clones, some missing. The table lists approximately 130,000 clones, around 79% of them singletons. The sequenced sample consisted of peripheral blood. These receptors all come from a man older than 75 with acute or convalescent COVID-19.

This chain links TRBV7-9 with TRBJ2-1, with TRBD2 as a possible D gene (7 bases). The CDR3 is 18 residues long. V was clipped by 4 bases and J by 0 bases, with 19 bases between them. Germline V lookup: CDR1 SEHNR, CDR2 FQNEAQ (reference sequence). The CDR3 sequence is CASSSLVGGGSSYNEQFF. The CDR3 bases are TGTGCCAGCAGCTCCTTAGTGGGAGGGGGTAGCTCCTACAATGAGCAGTTCTTC.

This chain joins TRBV2 and TRBJ2-1; 13 positions agree with TRBD2. Trimming at V came to 4 bases and at J to 7 bases, leaving 1 base not matched to a gene. CDR1 and CDR2 (germline): SNHLY, FYNNEI. The CDR3 covers 14 residues. CDR3 bases: TGTGCCAGCAGTGCGACTAGCGGGGGGAATGAGCAGTTCTTC. Its protein product is CASSATSGGNEQFF.

This clone came up a few times. This sequence joins TRBV30 and TRBJ1-6; 8 nucleotides match TRBD1. Trimming cost V 2 bases and J 9 bases; bases outside gene matches: 12. The CDR3 runs to 16 residues. Germline-derived CDR1 and CDR2 are GTSNPN and SVGIG (reference sequence). The CDR3 reads CAWSLTSRGHGSPLHF. CDR3 in DNA: TGTGCCTGGAGTTTAACGTCCAGGGGGCATGGTTCACCCCTCCACTTT.

This clone was counted a few times. The chain uses TRBV2 and TRBJ2-1; 7 bases are a match to TRBD1. The length of the CDR3 is 13 residues. Germline V gene sequence: CDR1 SNHLY, CDR2 FYNNEI. V gave up 5 bases and J gave up 4 bases; unmatched junction bases: 2. CDR3 loop: CASSWDRYNEQFF. CDR3 DNA: TGTGCCAGCAGTTGGGACAGATACAATGAGCAGTTCTTC.

V and J are TRBV5-1 and TRBJ2-7, with 7 nucleotides matching TRBD1. After removal of 3 bases from V and 0 bases from J, the junction contained 3 bases not matched to a gene. The germline V gene encodes CDR1 SGHRS and CDR2 YFSETQ. This CDR3 spans 14 amino acids. The CDR3 is CASSSGQLSYEQYF. The DNA of the CDR3 is TGCGCCAGCAGCTCGGGACAGCTCTCCTACGAGCAGTACTTC. Full variable domain (rest looked up from reference TRBV5-1 and TRBJ2-7): KAGVTQTPRYLIKTRGQQVTLSCSPISGHRSVSWYQQTPGQGLQFLFEYFSETQRNKGNFPGRFSGRQFSNSRSEMNVSTLELGDSALYLCASSSGQLSYEQYFGPGTRLTVT.

This chain connects TRBV19 to TRBJ1-6; maybe TRBD1 (6 bases). V lost 6 bases, J lost 10 bases, and 13 bases lay in between. This CDR3 contains 13 residues. CDR1 is LNHDA, CDR2 SQIVND, per germline (reference sequence). The CDR3 bases are TGTGCCAGTAGCAAGAACAGGGACTCACCCCTCCACTTT. Protein product: CASSKNRDSPLHF.

This clone was detected only a few times. Other DNA sequences in this sample translate to the same CDR3. The chain joins TRBV18 to TRBJ1-4; tentatively, D is TRBD1 (5 bases). The germline CDR1 and CDR2 sequences are KGHSH and LQKENI. Between the trimmed V and J ends, which lost 2 bases and 2 bases, there was a span of 6 bases. The CDR3 contains 14 residues. The CDR3 spells CASSPGATNEKLFF. CDR3 coding DNA: TGTGCCAGCTCACCAGGGGCCACTAATGAAAAACTGTTTTTT.

The rearrangement joins TRBV7-2 to TRBJ1-4; no firm D call. With 1 base removed from V and 8 bases from J, the gap between germline ends came to 11 bases. The CDR3 totals 14 residues. Germline CDR1 and CDR2: SGHTA and FQGNSA. The CDR3 bases are TGTGCCAGCAGCTTAGGAGGGTTCAGGGAAAAACTGTTTTTT. Amino acids: CASSLGGFREKLFF.

The rearrangement joins TRBV11-2 to TRBJ2-3; 7 bases are shared with TRBD2. V gave up 5 bases and J gave up 4 bases; unmatched junction bases: 15. The CDR3 runs to 17 residues. From germline, CDR1 is SGHAT and CDR2 FQNNGV. The CDR3 nucleotides are TGTGCCAGCAGCCCCCGGATGGGGGGGGGTCCTTCAGATACGCAGTATTTT. Its translation: CASSPRMGGGPSDTQYF.

The CDR3 DNA sequence: TGTGCCAGCAGTCGGGATTTAGGGGAGCAGTACTTC. Protein sequence: CASSRDLGEQYF. The chain has TRBV2 and TRBJ2-7, with D possibly being TRBD2 (5 bases). Germline V CDR1 and CDR2: SNHLY, FYNNEI. This CDR3 spans 12 amino acids. Trimming stripped 5 bases from V and 7 bases from J, with 12 bases between.

This chain links TRBV19 with TRBJ1-2; D is ambiguous. The CDR3 covers 12 residues. CDR1 and CDR2 (germline): LNHDA, SQIVND (reference sequence). Trimming removed 5 bases from V and 8 bases from J, with 12 bases in between. The CDR3 DNA follows: TGTGCCAGTAGTTCCTTCTCGTTGGGCTACACCTTC. Amino acid sequence: CASSSFSLGYTF.

The chain recombines TRBV7-6 with TRBJ1-4; D remains ambiguous. The germline CDR1 and CDR2 sequences are SGHVS and FNYEAQ. The germline V and J ends were trimmed by 8 bases and 4 bases, with 8 bases remaining between them. The CDR3 has 12 amino acids. The CDR3 nucleotides are TGTGCCAGCGGTCAGTATAATGAAAAACTGTTTTTT. Its translation: CASGQYNEKLFF.

V and J are TRBV18 and TRBJ2-2, with D possibly being TRBD2 (7 bases). The CDR3 extends over 16 amino acids. Germline-derived CDR1 and CDR2 are KGHSH and LQKENI. Trimming left V 8 bases short and J 1 base short, with 17 bases between. The CDR3 DNA reads as TGTGCCAGCCAGGCGGGGGCGACTTGGAACACCGGGGAGCTGTTTTTT. Residues: CASQAGATWNTGELFF.

The CDR3 here is CASRSRGNTEAFF. DNA for the CDR3: TGTGCCAGCAGGAGCCGGGGGAACACTGAAGCTTTCTTT. This chain links TRBV6-6 with TRBJ1-1; no reliable D call. Germline loops: CDR1 MNHNY, CDR2 SVGAGI (reference sequence). Trimming stripped 6 bases from V and 1 base from J, with 9 bases between. The CDR3 length is 13 residues.

The chain has TRBV7-9 and TRBJ1-6, with TRBD1 identical over 7 bases. The CDR3 loop spans 14 amino acids. Germline CDR1 is SEHNR and CDR2 is FQNEAQ (reference sequence). After removal of 5 bases from V and 8 bases from J, the junction contained 6 bases not matched to a gene. The CDR3 DNA is TGTGCCAGCAGCCTGACAGGGCGGGATTCACCCCTCCACTTT. It codes for CASSLTGRDSPLHF.

This clone came up once. The chain's CDR3 is CASSPGTGNLYGYTF. The DNA of the CDR3 is TGTGCCAGTAGTCCTGGGACAGGGAACCTCTATGGCTACACCTTC. The V gene is TRBV19, the J gene TRBJ1-2; the match to TRBD1 covers 9 bases. The CDR3 totals 15 residues. V lost 5 bases to trimming and J lost 4 bases; unmatched junction nucleotides: 8. Germline V gene sequence: CDR1 LNHDA, CDR2 SQIVND (reference sequence). Using reference TRBV19 and TRBJ1-2 for the parts outside the CDR3, the full variable domain is DGGITQSPKYLFRKEGQNVTLSCEQNLNHDAMYWYRQDPGQGLRLIYYSQIVNDFQKGDIAEGYSVSREKKESFPLTVTSAQKNPTAFYLCASSPGTGNLYGYTFGSGTRLTVV.

The chain is built from TRBV6-1 and TRBJ2-1, with TRBD2 matching over 8 bases. CDR3 length: 15 residues. Looked up from germline, CDR1 is MNHNS and CDR2 is SASEGT. The trim removed 8 bases at V and 5 bases at J, leaving 11 bases unmatched. Here the CDR3 reads CASHPRAGGDNEQFF. The CDR3 DNA reads as TGTGCCAGCCACCCTCGCGCCGGGGGGGACAATGAGCAGTTCTTC.

V usage is TRBV5-1 and J usage is TRBJ2-2; the D is unclear. Germline CDR1 reads SGHRS; CDR2 reads YFSETQ. Trimming shortened V by 0 bases and J by 1 base, and 10 bases separated the two germline ends. The CDR3 is 16 residues long. The CDR3 DNA reads TGCGCCAGCAGCTTGGGAACACAAAGGAACACCGGGGAGCTGTTTTTT. Residues: CASSLGTQRNTGELFF.

This chain joins TRBV4-3 and TRBJ1-2, with TRBD1 as a possible D gene (6 bases). Trimming shortened V by 0 bases and J by 8 bases, and 16 bases separated the two germline ends. Per germline, CDR1 LGHNA and CDR2 YSLEER. This CDR3 is 15 amino acids long. The CDR3, as DNA: TGCGCCAGCAGCCAAGATATGCGGGGGCGATGGGGCTACACCTTC. Amino acid sequence: CASSQDMRGRWGYTF.

The CDR3 sequence: CASSLDRGYTEAFF. Here the CDR3 DNA reads TGTGCCAGCAGTTTGGACAGGGGGTACACTGAAGCTTTCTTT. This chain joins TRBV6-5 and TRBJ1-1; 10 bases are a match to TRBD1. From germline, CDR1 is MNHEY and CDR2 SVGAGI. The CDR3 spans 14 residues. V gave up 4 bases and J gave up 3 bases; unmatched junction bases: 2.

This chain links TRBV9 with TRBJ1-1; no reliable D call. Trimming stripped 1 base from V and 4 bases from J, with 14 bases between. The CDR3 is 15 amino acids. Germline V gives CDR1 SGDLS, CDR2 YYNGEE. The CDR3 region is CASSVLAEGATEAFF. The CDR3 bases are TGTGCCAGCAGCGTACTGGCGGAAGGAGCCACTGAAGCTTTCTTT.

This clone occurred a few times. The chain combines TRBV5-6 with TRBJ1-5; D gene unclear. This CDR3 has 16 residues. The germline V gene encodes CDR1 SGHDT and CDR2 YYEEEE. The ends were cut back, 1 base at V and 0 bases at J, with 11 bases in the middle. DNA for the CDR3: TGTGCCAGCAGCTTGTTCGGGTCACCTAGCAATCAGCCCCAGCATTTT. The encoded protein is CASSLFGSPSNQPQHF.

The sample holds a few counts of this clone. This chain joins TRBV24-1 and TRBJ1-2, with 11 bases aligning to TRBD1. This CDR3 contains 13 residues. Per the germline V gene, CDR1 is KGHDR and CDR2 is SFDVKD. Trimming took 11 bases from V and 6 from J; bases not matched to a gene: 7. CDR3 bases: TGTGCCATGCCGGGACAGGGGGTTCATGGCTACACCTTC. Its translation is CAMPGQGVHGYTF.

The CDR3 sequence is CASSLASQGDNTEAFF. The CDR3 DNA follows: TGTGCCAGCAGCTTGGCTTCACAGGGGGACAACACTGAAGCTTTCTTT. This chain connects TRBV5-4 to TRBJ1-1, with 8 bases matching TRBD1. The CDR3 contains 16 residues. The germline gives CDR1 SGHNT, CDR2 YYREEE (reference sequence). The trim removed 0 bases at V and 2 bases at J, leaving 6 bases unmatched.

The rearrangement joins TRBV9 to TRBJ2-1, with 11 bases identical to TRBD2. V gave up 4 bases and J gave up 1 base; unmatched junction bases: 7. This CDR3 is 17 amino acids long. Germline assignment: CDR1 SGDLS and CDR2 YYNGEE. The CDR3 DNA sequence: TGTGCCAGCAGCCTGATGAGGACTAGCGGGTCCTACAATGAGCAGTTCTTC. It encodes CASSLMRTSGSYNEQFF.

The chain has TRBV3-1 (or the pseudogene TRBV3-2) and TRBJ1-6; 8 nucleotides line up with TRBD1. With V trimmed by 2 bases and J by 9 bases, 6 bases remained unmatched. CDR3 size: 15 residues. Per the germline V gene, CDR1 is LGHDT and CDR2 is YNNKEL (reference sequence). The CDR3 DNA follows: TGTGCCAGCAGCCAAATTCAGGGGGCAGGTTCACCCCTCCACTTT. It specifies CASSQIQGAGSPLHF.